This TCR beta chain was profiled in a study of T cells in Graves' hyperthyroidism and ophthalmopathy. Study overall: Peripheral blood collection took place at initial diagnosis, before any treatment.

Clinicians diagnosed patients from clinical symptoms, serum thyroxine and TRAb, thyroid ultrasound and orbital computed tomography. Researchers amplified the TCR beta CDR3 regions from RNA transcripts. The TCR CDR3 was amplified in a first-round RT-PCR using the HTBI primer set. TCRdb called the multiplex PCR reads again in MiXCR, with one record for every CDR3 protein. The sample has more than 650,000 distinct CDR3 sequences, 11% to 15% seen once; the top ten hold roughly a tenth. Whole-study results and caveats: The majority of expanded thyroid clonotypes above 0.001 also appeared in blood.

This CDR3 comprises 15 residues. The V segment lost 0 bases and the J segment 4 bases; nucleotides outside the gene matches: 3. Germline-derived CDR1 and CDR2 are WNHNN and SYGVQD (reference sequence). In its sample, this clonotype was seen a few times. Its specificity is not known. This clonotype was obtained from a woman between 18 and 29 years old with Graves' hyperthyroidism. The chain employs TRBV10-1 and TRBJ2-1; TRBD2 aligns across 7 bases. Sequencing used blood. DNA for the CDR3: TGCGCCAGCAGTGAGTCGGATAGCGGGTACAATGAGCAGTTCTTC. Its protein is CASSESDSGYNEQFF.